This T cell receptor (beta chain) comes out of a study of blood T cell repertoires in COVID-19. Clones were sequenced by immunoSEQ multiplex PCR, and TCRdb holds only the in-frame ones, with some missing. This repertoire shows around 58,000 clones, about 91% found once; its top ten account for 7.3%. This CDR3 comprises 16 residues. V shed 2 bases and J shed 6 bases, with 17 bases lying between them. Germline V gene sequence: CDR1 ENHRY, CDR2 SYGVKD. The sample taken for sequencing was peripheral blood. The genes are TRBV10-3 and TRBJ1-5; D is ambiguous. The origin of this receptor is an older woman with active or convalescent COVID-19. Here the CDR3 DNA reads TGTGCCATCAGTGAGATAGTAGGCTCGGGTTCTCAGCCCCAGCATTTT. Residues: CAISEIVGSGSQPQHF.